Listed here are 8 T cell receptor beta chains from one sample, sequenced in a study of regulatory T cells in long-lasting Graves disease (dated by TCRdb to about 2021). The meaning of the sample's time point label: newly diagnosed GD, antithyroid drugs for less than 3 months. For both TCR sequencing and RNA sequencing, RNA was extracted from PBMCs using TRIzol. Libraries were made using multiplex PCR. The reads were generated on an Illumina HiSeq 4000. To build TCR beta libraries, CDR3 regions were amplified by Arm-PCR using iRepertoire HTBI primers. The public reads were run again by TCRdb, first through fastp at Q25 and then through MiXCR, and only productive beta chains were kept. CDR3 protein sequences are deduplicated, and each keeps its most common genes and DNA. For this sample there are over 200,000 distinct CDR3 sequences; approximately 20% appear just once. The ten largest clones capture less than 25% of the sample.

The specimen was peripheral blood mononuclear cells (PBMCs), collected at new diagnosis, from a patient treated with antithyroid drugs. The source of these receptors is a female donor with Graves disease.

The rearrangement links TRBV5-5 to TRBJ2-1, with TRBD1 as a possible D gene (6 bases). Germline assignment: CDR1 SGHKS and CDR2 YYEKEE (reference sequence). Trimming stripped 4 bases from V and 2 bases from J, with 10 bases between. The CDR3 contains 14 residues. This CDR3 is CASSGGLTYNEQFF. The CDR3 nucleotides are TGTGCCAGCAGCGGGGGCCTTACCTACAATGAGCAGTTCTTC. The full variable domain, its missing parts supplied by reference TRBV5-5 and TRBJ2-1, is DAGVTQSPTHLIKTRGQQVTLRCSPISGHKSVSWYQQVLGQGPQFIFQYYEKEERGRGNFPDRFSARQFPNYSSELNVNALLLGDSALYLCASSGGLTYNEQFFGPGTRLTVL.

Ten or more counts support this clonotype. The genes are TRBV27 and TRBJ2-7; 7 nucleotides line up with TRBD1. This CDR3 region has 14 residues. The germline gives CDR1 MNHEY, CDR2 SMNVEV (reference sequence). V shed 3 bases, J shed 6 bases, and the junction held 8 bases outside the gene matches. CDR3 sequence (DNA): TGTGCCAGCAGTTTTTCCCGACAGGGCACCGAGCAGTACTTC. This codes for CASSFSRQGTEQYF.

The chain recombines TRBV2 with TRBJ1-2, with 7 bases identical to TRBD1. Germline CDR1 reads SNHLY; CDR2 reads FYNNEI. CDR3 length equals 16 residues. V was pared by 3 bases and J by 5 bases, with 12 bases of the junction left unmatched. The CDR3 nucleotides read TGTGCCAGCAGTGATCCGAGAGGGGGCGGTGTTTATGGCTACACCTTC. Protein: CASSDPRGGGVYGYTF.

This clonotype showed up many times. The chain uses TRBV7-9 and TRBJ2-5; D remains ambiguous. The V end lost 8 bases, the J end lost 1 base, and 11 bases lay between the germline ends. This CDR3 region has 13 residues. Germline V CDR1 and CDR2: SEHNR, FQNEAQ (reference sequence). Written as DNA, the CDR3 is TGTGCCAGCGGCCATGGAGCCCAAGAGACCCAGTACTTC. The encoded protein is CASGHGAQETQYF.

This clonotype was seen at least ten times. V gene TRBV24-1 combines with J gene TRBJ2-3; perhaps TRBD1 as D (6 bases). Trimming removed 3 bases at V and 7 bases at J, with 13 bases between. CDR3 length: 14 amino acids. Germline V gene sequence: CDR1 KGHDR, CDR2 SFDVKD. Here the CDR3 DNA reads TGTGCCACCAGTGATGAGGGGGACATTTATACGCAGTATTTT. Translation gives CATSDEGDIYTQYF.

This clonotype was observed a few times. The CDR3 nucleotides read TGTGCCAGCAGCTTGCGACGGGAGAATCTTGAGCAGTTCTTC. Translating gives CASSLRRENLEQFF. V gene TRBV5-5 combines with J gene TRBJ2-5; TRBD2 might be the D (6 bases). The J call may be in error: the DNA end matches TRBJ2-1 better. Germline V gene lookup returns CDR1 SGHKS and CDR2 YYEKEE (reference sequence). The CDR3 runs 14 residues.

This clonotype was seen repeatedly, ten times or more. The chain uses TRBV15 and TRBJ2-7, with D tentatively TRBD1 (5 bases). Trimming left V 2 bases short and J 7 bases short, with 9 bases between. Germline CDR1 reads LNHNV; CDR2 reads YYDKDF (reference sequence). The CDR3 totals 12 residues. CDR3 DNA sequence: TGTGCCACCAGCAGAACCCAGGGAGAGCAGTACTTC. This translates into CATSRTQGEQYF.

This clonotype was recorded many times. CDR3 sequence reads: CASSLPSRVTSTDTQYF. The CDR3 region has the DNA TGTGCCAGCAGCCTCCCTAGCAGGGTCACTAGCACAGATACGCAGTATTTT. The V and J genes are TRBV4-2 and TRBJ2-3; either TRBD1 or TRBD2 may fit D (5 bases each). Germline values: CDR1 LGHNA, CDR2 YNFKEQ. V lost 4 bases and J lost 0, with 17 bases in between. This CDR3 comprises 17 residues.